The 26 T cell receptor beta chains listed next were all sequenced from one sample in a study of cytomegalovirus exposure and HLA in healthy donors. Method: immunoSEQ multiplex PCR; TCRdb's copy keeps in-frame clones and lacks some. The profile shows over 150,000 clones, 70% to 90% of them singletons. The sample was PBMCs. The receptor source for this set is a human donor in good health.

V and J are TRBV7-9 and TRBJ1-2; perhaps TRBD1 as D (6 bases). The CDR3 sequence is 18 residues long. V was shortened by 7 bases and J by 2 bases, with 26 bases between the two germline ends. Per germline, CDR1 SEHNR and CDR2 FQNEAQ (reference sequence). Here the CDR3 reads CASTLEAGALMGNYGYTF. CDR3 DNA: TGTGCCAGCACCTTGGAGGCAGGGGCCCTCATGGGCAACTATGGCTACACCTTC.

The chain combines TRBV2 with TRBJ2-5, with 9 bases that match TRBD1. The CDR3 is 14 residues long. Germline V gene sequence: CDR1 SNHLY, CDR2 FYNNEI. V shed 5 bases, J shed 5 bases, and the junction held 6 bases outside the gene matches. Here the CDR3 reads CASSKGQGVETQYF. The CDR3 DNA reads TGTGCCAGCAGTAAGGGACAGGGCGTGGAGACCCAGTACTTC.

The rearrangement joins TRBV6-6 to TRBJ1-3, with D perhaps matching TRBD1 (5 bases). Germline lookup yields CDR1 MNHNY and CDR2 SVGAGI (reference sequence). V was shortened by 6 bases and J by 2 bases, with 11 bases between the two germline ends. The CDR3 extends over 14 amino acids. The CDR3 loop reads CASSSQGTGNTIYF. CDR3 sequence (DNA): TGTGCCAGCAGCTCCCAGGGCACTGGAAACACCATATATTTT.

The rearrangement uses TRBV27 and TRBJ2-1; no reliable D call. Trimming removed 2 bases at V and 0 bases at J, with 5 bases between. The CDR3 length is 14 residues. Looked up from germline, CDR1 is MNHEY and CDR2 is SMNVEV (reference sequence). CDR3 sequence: CASSLLSSYNEQFF. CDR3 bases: TGTGCCAGCAGTTTACTGAGCTCCTACAATGAGCAGTTCTTC.

CDR3 region: CASSADRESSYEQYF. CDR3 nucleotides: TGTGCCAGCAGTGCCGACAGGGAGAGCTCCTACGAGCAGTACTTC. The chain is built from TRBV6-5 and TRBJ2-7; 7 bases map to TRBD1. From germline, CDR1 is MNHEY and CDR2 SVGAGI. This CDR3 is built from 15 residues. The V and J ends lost 5 bases and 0 bases, in that order; junction bases with no gene match: 7.

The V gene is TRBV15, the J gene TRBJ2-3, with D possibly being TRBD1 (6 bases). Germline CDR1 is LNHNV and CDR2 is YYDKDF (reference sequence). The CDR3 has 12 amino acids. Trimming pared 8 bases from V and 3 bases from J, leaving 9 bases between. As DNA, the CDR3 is TGTGCCACCGAGGGGGTTACAGATACGCAGTATTTT. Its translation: CATEGVTDTQYF.

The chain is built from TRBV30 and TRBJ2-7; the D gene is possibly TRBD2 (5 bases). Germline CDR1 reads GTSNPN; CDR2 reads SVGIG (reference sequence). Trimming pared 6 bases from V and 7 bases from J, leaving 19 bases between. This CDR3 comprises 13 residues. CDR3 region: CACTKQRVGEQYF. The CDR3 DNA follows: TGTGCCTGCACAAAACAGAGGGTGGGGGAGCAGTACTTC.

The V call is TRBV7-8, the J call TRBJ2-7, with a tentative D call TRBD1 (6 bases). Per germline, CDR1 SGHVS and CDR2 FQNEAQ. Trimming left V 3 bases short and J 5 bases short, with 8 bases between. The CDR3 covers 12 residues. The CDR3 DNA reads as TGTGCCAGCAGCTTTACAGGGAACGAGCAGTACTTC. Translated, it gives CASSFTGNEQYF.

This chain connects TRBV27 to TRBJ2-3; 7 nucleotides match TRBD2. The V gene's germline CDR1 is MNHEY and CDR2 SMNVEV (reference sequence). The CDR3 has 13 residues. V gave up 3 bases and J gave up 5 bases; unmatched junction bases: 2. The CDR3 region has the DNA TGTGCCAGCAGTTTCGCGGGAGAAGATACGCAGTATTTT. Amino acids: CASSFAGEDTQYF.

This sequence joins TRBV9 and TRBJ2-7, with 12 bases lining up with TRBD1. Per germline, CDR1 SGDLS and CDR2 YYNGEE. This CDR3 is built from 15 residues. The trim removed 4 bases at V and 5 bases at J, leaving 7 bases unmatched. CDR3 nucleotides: TGTGCCAGCAGCCAACCCGGGACAGGGGGCAACGAGCAGTACTTC. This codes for CASSQPGTGGNEQYF.

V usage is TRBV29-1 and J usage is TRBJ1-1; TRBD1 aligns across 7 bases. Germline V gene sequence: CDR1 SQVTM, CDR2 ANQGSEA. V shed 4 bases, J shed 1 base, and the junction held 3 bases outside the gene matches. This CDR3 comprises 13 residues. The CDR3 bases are TGCAGCGTTGTCAGGACAGGGAACACTGAAGCTTTCTTT. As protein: CSVVRTGNTEAFF.

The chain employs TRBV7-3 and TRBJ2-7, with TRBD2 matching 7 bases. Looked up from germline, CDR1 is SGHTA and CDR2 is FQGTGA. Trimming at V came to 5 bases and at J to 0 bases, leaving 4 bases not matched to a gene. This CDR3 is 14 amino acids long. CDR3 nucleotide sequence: TGTGCCAGCAGCCCGGGCGGGGGCTCCTACGAGCAGTACTTC. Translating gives CASSPGGGSYEQYF.

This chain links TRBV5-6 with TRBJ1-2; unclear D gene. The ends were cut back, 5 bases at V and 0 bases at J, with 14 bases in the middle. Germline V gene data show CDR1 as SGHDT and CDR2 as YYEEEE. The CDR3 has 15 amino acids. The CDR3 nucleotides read TGTGCCAGCAGGCCCAGACGGGAGACTAACTATGGCTACACCTTC. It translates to CASRPRRETNYGYTF.

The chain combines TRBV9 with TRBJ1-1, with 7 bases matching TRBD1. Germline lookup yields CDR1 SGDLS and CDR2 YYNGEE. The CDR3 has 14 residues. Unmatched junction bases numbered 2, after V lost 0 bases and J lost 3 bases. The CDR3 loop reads CASSVEGGDTEAFF. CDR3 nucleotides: TGTGCCAGCAGCGTAGAAGGGGGCGACACTGAAGCTTTCTTT.

CDR3 DNA: TGTGCCAGCAGCTTAGTATTTGCGGATACGCAGTATTTT. It translates to CASSLVFADTQYF. The chain joins TRBV7-2 to TRBJ2-3; D gene ambiguous. The V end lost 1 base, the J end lost 6 bases, and 8 bases lay between the germline ends. Germline V gives CDR1 SGHTA, CDR2 FQGNSA. The CDR3 contains 13 residues.

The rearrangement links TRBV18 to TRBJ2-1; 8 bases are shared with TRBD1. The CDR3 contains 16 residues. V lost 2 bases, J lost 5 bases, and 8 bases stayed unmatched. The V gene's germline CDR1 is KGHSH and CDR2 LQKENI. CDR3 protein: CASSPSVGTGDNEQFF. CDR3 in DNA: TGTGCCAGCTCACCATCGGTCGGGACAGGAGACAATGAGCAGTTCTTC. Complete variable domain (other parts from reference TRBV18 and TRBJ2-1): NAGVMQNPRHLVRRRGQEARLRCSPMKGHSHVYWYRQLPEEGLKFMVYLQKENIIDESGMPKERFSAEFPKEGPSILRIQQVVRGDSAAYFCASSPSVGTGDNEQFFGPGTRLTVL.

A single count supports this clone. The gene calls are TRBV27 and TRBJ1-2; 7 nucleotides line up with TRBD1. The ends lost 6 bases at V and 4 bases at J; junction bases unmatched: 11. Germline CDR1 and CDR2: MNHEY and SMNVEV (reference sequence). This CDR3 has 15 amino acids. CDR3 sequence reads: CASRGGQTHPYGYTF. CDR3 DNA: TGTGCCAGCAGGGGGGGACAGACCCACCCCTATGGCTACACCTTC.

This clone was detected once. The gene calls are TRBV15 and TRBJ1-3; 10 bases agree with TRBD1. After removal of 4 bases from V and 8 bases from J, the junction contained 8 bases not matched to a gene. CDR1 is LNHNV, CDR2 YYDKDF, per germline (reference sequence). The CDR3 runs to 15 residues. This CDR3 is CATSKRQGAGDTIYF. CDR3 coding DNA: TGTGCCACCAGCAAACGACAGGGGGCCGGGGACACCATATATTTT.

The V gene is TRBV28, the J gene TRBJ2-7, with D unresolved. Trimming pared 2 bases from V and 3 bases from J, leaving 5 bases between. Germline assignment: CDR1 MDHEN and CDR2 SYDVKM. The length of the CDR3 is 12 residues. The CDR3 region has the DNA TGTGCCAGCAGTTTACCCTACTACGAGCAGTACTTC. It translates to CASSLPYYEQYF.

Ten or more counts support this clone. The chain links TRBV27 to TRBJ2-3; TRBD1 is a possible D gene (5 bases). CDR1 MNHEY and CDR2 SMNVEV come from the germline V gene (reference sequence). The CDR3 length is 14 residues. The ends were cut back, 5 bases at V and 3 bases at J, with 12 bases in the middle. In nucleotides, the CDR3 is TGTGCCAGCAGTATAGGTGCAGGGACAGATACGCAGTATTTT. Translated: CASSIGAGTDTQYF.

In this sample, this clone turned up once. CDR3 region: CASRAGGGLNYNEQFF. The DNA of the CDR3 is TGTGCCAGCAGGGCTGGAGGGGGCCTCAATTACAATGAGCAGTTCTTC. V usage is TRBV2 and J usage is TRBJ2-1; TRBD1 is a possible D gene (7 bases). The V gene's germline CDR1 is SNHLY and CDR2 FYNNEI. This CDR3 has 16 residues. Trimming shortened V by 6 bases and J by 4 bases, and 19 bases separated the two germline ends. Complete variable domain (other parts from reference TRBV2 and TRBJ2-1): EPEVTQTPSHQVTQMGQEVILRCVPISNHLYFYWYRQILGQKVEFLVSFYNNEISEKSEIFDDQFSVERPDGSNFTLKIRSTKLEDSAMYFCASRAGGGLNYNEQFFGPGTRLTVL.

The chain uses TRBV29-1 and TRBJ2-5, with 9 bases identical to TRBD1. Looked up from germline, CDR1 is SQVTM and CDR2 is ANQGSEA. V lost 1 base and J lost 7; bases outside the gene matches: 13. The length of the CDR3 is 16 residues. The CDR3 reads CSVEGPLGQGRWTQYF. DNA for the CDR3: TGCAGCGTTGAAGGCCCCTTAGGACAGGGGCGATGGACCCAGTACTTC.

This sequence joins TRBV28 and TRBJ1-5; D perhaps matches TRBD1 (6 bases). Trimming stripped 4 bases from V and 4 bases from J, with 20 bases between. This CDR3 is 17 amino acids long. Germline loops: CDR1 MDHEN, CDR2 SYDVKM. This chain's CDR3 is CASSSIFKDSRNQPQHF. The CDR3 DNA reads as TGTGCCAGCAGTTCCATATTCAAGGACAGCCGAAATCAGCCCCAGCATTTT. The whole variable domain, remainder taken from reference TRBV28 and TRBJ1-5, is DVKVTQSSRYLVKRTGEKVFLECVQDMDHENMFWYRQDPGLGLRLIYFSYDVKMKEKGDIPEGYSVSREKKERFSLILESASTNQTSMYLCASSSIFKDSRNQPQHFGDGTRLSIL.

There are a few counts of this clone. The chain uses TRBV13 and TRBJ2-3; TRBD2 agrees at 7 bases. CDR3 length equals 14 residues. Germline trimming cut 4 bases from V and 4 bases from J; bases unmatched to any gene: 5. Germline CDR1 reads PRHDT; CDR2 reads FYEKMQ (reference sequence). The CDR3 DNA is TGTGCCAGCAGCTCAATCGCGGGGGCAGATACGCAGTATTTT. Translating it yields CASSSIAGADTQYF.

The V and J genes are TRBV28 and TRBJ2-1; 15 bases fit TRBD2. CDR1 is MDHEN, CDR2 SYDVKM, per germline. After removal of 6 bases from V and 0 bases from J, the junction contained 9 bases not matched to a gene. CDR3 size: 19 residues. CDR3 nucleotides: TGTGCCAGCAGAGACGGACTAGCGGGAGGGGGGAGCTCCTACAATGAGCAGTTCTTC. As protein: CASRDGLAGGGSSYNEQFF. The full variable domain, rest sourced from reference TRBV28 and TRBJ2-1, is DVKVTQSSRYLVKRTGEKVFLECVQDMDHENMFWYRQDPGLGLRLIYFSYDVKMKEKGDIPEGYSVSREKKERFSLILESASTNQTSMYLCASRDGLAGGGSSYNEQFFGPGTRLTVL.

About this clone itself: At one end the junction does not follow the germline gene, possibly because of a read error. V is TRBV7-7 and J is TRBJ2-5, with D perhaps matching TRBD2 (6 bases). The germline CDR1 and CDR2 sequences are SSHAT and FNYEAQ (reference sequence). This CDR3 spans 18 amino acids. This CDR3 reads CASSLGATWQGGMETQYF. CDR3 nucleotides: TGTGCTAGCAGCTTGGGAGCGACGTGGCAGGGCGGGATGGAGACCCAGTACTTC.